This T cell receptor (beta chain) was obtained from a study of cytomegalovirus exposure and HLA in healthy donors. At the level of the study: HLA-typed donors contributed approximately 92 million unique TCRs, which were held in an early data release.

About this clone itself: Its antigen is as yet unknown.

Findings and caveats of the study: In vitro testing confirmed a few CMV-associated chains as specific for CMV antigens. For most subjects, TCR beta sequences were reported to predict HLA-A and HLA-B alleles with accuracy. Approximately 160 TCR beta chains were listed as cytomegalovirus-associated.

The germline gives CDR1 SQVTM, CDR2 ANQGSEA. The V gene lost 2 bases and the J gene lost 3 bases, with 17 bases spanning the gap. This CDR3 contains 16 residues. It was with 60 Vbeta and 13 Jbeta primers that the PCR ran. Assay: immunoSEQ multiplex PCR; the TCRdb copy retains only in-frame clones and omits some. The repertoire holds 120,000 to 150,000 clones, roughly three quarters seen once, with 1.6% in the top ten. The chain carries TRBV29-1 and TRBJ2-1; D is uncertain. The sequencing sample was made of PBMCs. This receptor was taken from a woman aged 30 to 39 in good health and CMV-seronegative. CDR3 bases: TGCAGCGTTGAACTGTCTATACCAAAGAACTACAATGAGCAGTTCTTC. As protein: CSVELSIPKNYNEQFF.